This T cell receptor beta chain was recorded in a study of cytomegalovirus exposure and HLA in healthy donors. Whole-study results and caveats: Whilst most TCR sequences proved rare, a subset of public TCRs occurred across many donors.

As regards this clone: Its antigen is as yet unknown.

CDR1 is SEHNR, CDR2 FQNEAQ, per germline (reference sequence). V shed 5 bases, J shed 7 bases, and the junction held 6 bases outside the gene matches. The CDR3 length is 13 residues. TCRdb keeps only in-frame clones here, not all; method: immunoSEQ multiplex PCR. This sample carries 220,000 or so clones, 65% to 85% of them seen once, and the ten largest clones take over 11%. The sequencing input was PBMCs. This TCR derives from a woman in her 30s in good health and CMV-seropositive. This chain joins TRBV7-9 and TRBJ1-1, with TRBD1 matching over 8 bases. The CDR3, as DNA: TGTGCCAGCAGCCCGGACAGGGTTGGTGAAGCTTTCTTT. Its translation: CASSPDRVGEAFF.